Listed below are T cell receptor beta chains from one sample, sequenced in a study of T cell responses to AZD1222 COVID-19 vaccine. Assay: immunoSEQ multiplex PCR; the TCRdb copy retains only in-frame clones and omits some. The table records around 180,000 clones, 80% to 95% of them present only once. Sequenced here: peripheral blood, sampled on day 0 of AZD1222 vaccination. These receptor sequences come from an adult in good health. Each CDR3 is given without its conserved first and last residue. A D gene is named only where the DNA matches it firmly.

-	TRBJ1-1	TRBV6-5	ASTPGQNTEAF
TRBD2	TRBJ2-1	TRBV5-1	ASSLAGGEQF
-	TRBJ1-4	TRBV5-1	ASNLAGTNEKLF
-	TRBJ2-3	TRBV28	ASGRAAGPDTQY
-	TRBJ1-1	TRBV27	ASSSRGSANTEAF
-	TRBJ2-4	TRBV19	ASSPRLGQGRNIQY
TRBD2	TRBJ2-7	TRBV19	ASSIGSGSVAYEQY
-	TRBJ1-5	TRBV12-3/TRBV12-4	ASSFGLQPQH
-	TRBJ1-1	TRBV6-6	ASSYIREPEAF
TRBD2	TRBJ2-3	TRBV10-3	AISISAGAARDQDTQY
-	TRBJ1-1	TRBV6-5	ASSYSVGGFTEAF
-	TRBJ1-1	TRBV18	ASRGRQEDTEAF
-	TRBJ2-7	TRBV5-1	ASSLWQRDYEQY
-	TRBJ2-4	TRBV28	ASSFFGAKNIQY
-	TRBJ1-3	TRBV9	ASSVLLDGASGNTIY
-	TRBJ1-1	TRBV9	ASSVAGTLRDTEAF
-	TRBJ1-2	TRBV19	ASSIAWERSGYT
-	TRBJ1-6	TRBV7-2	ASSPPGGGLH
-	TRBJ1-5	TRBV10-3	AISESSRSSQPQH
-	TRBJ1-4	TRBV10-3	AISESSRARGEKLF
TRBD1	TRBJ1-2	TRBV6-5	ASRGQEIYGYT
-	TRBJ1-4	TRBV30	AWKGWEKLF
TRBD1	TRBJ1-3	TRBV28	ASRYPGTDSGNTIY
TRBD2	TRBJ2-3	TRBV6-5	ASSLAGGPATQY
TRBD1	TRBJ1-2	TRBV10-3	AISFQPGQGGYGYT
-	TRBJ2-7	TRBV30	AWNSWDSYEQY
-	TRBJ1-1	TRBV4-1	ASSQLNSAVENTEAF
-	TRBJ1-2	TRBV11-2	ASSLNGVSRRTSNYGYT
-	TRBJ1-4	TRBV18	ASSPGWDEKLF
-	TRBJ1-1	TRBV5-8	ASSQRGRFNTEAF
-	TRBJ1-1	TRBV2	AGGREKTEAF
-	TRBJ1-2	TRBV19	ASSPTGSPGYT
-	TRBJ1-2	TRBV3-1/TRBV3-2	ASSQDPRGGRGYT
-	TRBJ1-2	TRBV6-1	ASSERGRANYGYT
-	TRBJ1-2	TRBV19	ASSIERVGGYT
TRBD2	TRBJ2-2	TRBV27	ASTTGAGGPNTGELF
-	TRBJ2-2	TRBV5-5	ASEVGSPNTGELF
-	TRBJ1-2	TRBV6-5	ASASRDYGYT
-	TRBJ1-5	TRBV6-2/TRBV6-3	ASSYTTKQPQH
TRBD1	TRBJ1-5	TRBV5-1	ASSFGDRANQPQH
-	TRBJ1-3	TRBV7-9	ASSPSPGLTPGNTIY
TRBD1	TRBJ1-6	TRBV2	ASSDGQGGTSPLH
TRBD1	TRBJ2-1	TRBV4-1	ASSPSSYGTGKF
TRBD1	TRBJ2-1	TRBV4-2	ASSQATGEYNEQF
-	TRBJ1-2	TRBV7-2	ASSGRAGRVDGYT
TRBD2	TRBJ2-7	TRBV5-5	ASSFLAGGYEQY
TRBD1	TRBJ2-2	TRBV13	ASSLGTGLGGELF
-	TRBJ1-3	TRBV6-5	ASSYDAAVGNTIY
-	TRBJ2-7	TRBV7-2	ASSLHTYEQY
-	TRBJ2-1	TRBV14	ASSQESGGSSYNEQF
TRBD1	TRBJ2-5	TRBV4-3	ASSQDLGTGRLETQY
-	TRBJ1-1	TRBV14	ASSQGQNTEAF